This T cell receptor (beta chain) was identified during a study of cytomegalovirus exposure and HLA in healthy donors (dated by TCRdb to 2015 to 2018). Regarding the study in general: According to an earlier analysis of 587 of the donors, about 190 million T cells yielded over 90 million unique TCR beta sequences and 276 Gb of sequence data. An early release that covered some 640 HLA-typed donors contained approximately 300 gigabases of sequencing data and around 80 million unique TCR sequences. The genetic ancestry cluster associated with self-reported Caucasian donors included 80% to 90% of the roughly 400 genotyped donors. The study aimed to test whether cataloging public T cell receptors could reveal signatures of past pathogen exposure. Using immunosequencing, the study profiled T cell repertoires from roughly 650 subjects and related those repertoires to cytomegalovirus serostatus. In addition to the first cohort of 500 to 850 subjects, a separate validation cohort of 130 or so different subjects was used. The study combined high-throughput TCR immunosequencing, statistical association of individual TCRs with disease status, and machine learning to predict cytomegalovirus infection status. To study patterns of TCR occurrence, a later analysis re-analyzed previously published TCR beta repertoires from 500 to 850 donors and added high-resolution HLA genotyping. Rather than using new phenotypic data, the later analysis identified candidate immune exposures from TCR beta sequences and from how often those sequences occurred across donors. In an earlier analysis of a few hundred of the donors, high-throughput TCR beta sequencing was used to judge whether each TCR beta V gene segment behaved as functional or pseudogenic. Alongside the repertoire data, information on donor age, sex, ethnicity and CMV serostatus was compiled. Genome-wide SNP genotypes for about 55% of the roughly 670 donors were used in a later genetic analysis, which treated that subset as a discovery cohort. All discovery cohort repertoires had been generated using a single sequencing platform. Class I and class II HLA loci were covered by the typing at four-digit resolution. The number of typed donors differed by locus: about 629-640 for A, B, C, DRB1 and DQB1; approximately 520 for DQA1; over 600 for DPA1; and around 490 for DPB1. Because of strong linkage in the cohort, roughly five DR-DQ haplotypes were treated as single units for association and clustering. On average, roughly 250,000 unique TCR beta nucleotide sequences were sequenced per donor among a few hundred genotyped donors of the cohort, with roughly 20% of those sequences being non-productive.

The cohort was made up of 666 healthy bone marrow donors. All cohort members were sampled while nominally healthy, although unrecorded immune exposures were likely present. The donor tested CMV seronegative, placing the donor among the 352 seronegative members of the cohort. Each donor provided a peripheral blood sample, and peripheral blood mononuclear cells were used for TCR beta sequencing. The Qiagen DNeasy Blood Extraction Kit was used to extract genomic DNA from the blood cell samples. To prepare the library, the immunoSEQ multiplex PCR assay was applied. For the multiplex PCR, a mixture combining 60 forward primers for TCR Vbeta segments and 13 reverse primers for TCR Jbeta segments was used. A multiplex PCR assay on genomic DNA amplified the CDR3 region of rearranged TCR beta genes. The Illumina HiSeq System was used to sequence the amplified TCR beta libraries as 87-base-pair reads. Turning to the authors' computational methods: Across the roughly 640 repertoires, a later analysis counted some 80 million unique TCR beta chains, around 10 million of which were shared by at least two donors. A nearest-neighbor algorithm error-corrected the raw reads and collapsed the reads into unique sequences, merging closely related sequences to remove PCR and sequencing errors. To assign V, D and J gene segments, CDR3 sequences were aligned to IMGT reference sequences. For a sequence to be retained, a match of at least six nucleotides was required to both a V gene segment and a J gene segment. A rearrangement was called productive if the CDR3 had no stop codons and remained in frame with V and J, and every other rearrangement was called non-productive. CDR3 was defined according to IMGT convention as the region running from the second conserved V-encoded cysteine to the conserved J-encoded phenylalanine. The earlier analysis of some 600 of the donors excluded sequences that lacked an unambiguous match to a single V gene segment. In an earlier analysis of approximately 590 of the donors, a V segment was called functional when productive rearrangements were above 56.7%, and segregating when the standard deviation between donors exceeded 5%. A statistical classification framework was developed to diagnose cytomegalovirus status using the catalog of TCR beta chain sequences. V and J gene assignment, in a later analysis, came from comparing TCR nucleotide sequences with IMGT/GENE-DB human TR gene sequences. In a later analysis, CDR3 sequences and most-parsimonious VDJ recombination scenarios were assigned using the TCRdist pipeline. A later analysis defined each TCR beta chain by its CDR3 amino acid sequence plus V-gene family, and excluded reads lacking a unique V-gene family. In a later analysis, 500 to 700 highly shared, low-generation-probability nucleotide sequences were removed to address suspected cross-contamination and a sequencing artifact. In a later analysis, a clonal expansion index was calculated for each public chain from normalized within-repertoire ranks of inferred template counts. In a later analysis, generation probabilities were computed with a VDJ recombination model fitted to out-of-frame rearrangements, and the resulting probabilities were checked against IGoR. A later analysis scored TCR-TCR, TCR-HLA and TCR-CMV co-occurrence with hypergeometric tests, applying a repertoire-size bias correction to TCR pairs. To estimate false discovery rates, a later analysis permuted the HLA or CMV assignments 20 times. A later analysis grouped co-occurring TCRs with DBSCAN, adding TCRdist sequence similarity when clustering within HLA-allele-positive subsets. Repertoires with fewer than 30,000 or more than 120,000 public chains, plus five repertoires with anomalous nucleotide sharing, were excluded from co-occurrence clustering. TCRdb retrieved this table from immuneACCESS and kept in-frame rearrangements only. Not all clones are present; in checked studies, unresolved V genes account for under half, and no reason is known for the remainder. Clone size and V and J calls were adopted from that table, with D and trimming inferred from the DNA. The sample table contains some 110,000 clones; only one count was recorded for about 60% of them. Roughly 2% of the sample is taken by the ten largest.

Beyond this particular receptor, the publication reports: A further reported finding was that TCR beta sequences accurately predicted the HLA-A and HLA-B alleles for most subjects in the first cohort. In the study, some 160 TCR beta chains were listed as associated with cytomegalovirus. A later analysis found that HLA-associated TCR beta chains were more clonally expanded and had lower generation probabilities than equally common non-associated chains. The presence/absence analyses assumed that sequencing depth was roughly uniform across donors, and that assumption may not be true. Because some donors lacked HLA typing at each locus, the association tests relied only on the typed subset. The classifier was reported to diagnose cytomegalovirus status with high specificity and sensitivity in both the original cohort and the validation cohort. Because counts were too low, roughly 18 rarely observed V segments, including chromosome 9 orphons, were left out of the earlier analysis of some 600 of the donors. Linkage disequilibrium might explain the correlated functional status among segregating V segments, but an unknown experimental factor could not be ruled out. In a later analysis, the rate of TCR association differed among HLA loci, with DRB1 alleles having the most associated TCRs and HLA-C alleles having the fewest. A cluster of highly shared sequence variants was judged likely to be a technical artifact of the sequencing pipeline. The authors suggested that the approach could potentially be generalized to other disease states and immunological phenotypes. When HLA alleles, especially DR and DQ, strongly co-occurred, attributing TCR associations to individual alleles was difficult. In this cohort, only TCR beta chains were sequenced, and detectable features were limited by the absence of alpha or paired-chain data. A later genetic analysis reported fewer N-insertions in productive TCRs among donors in an Asian-associated ancestry cluster than the roughly 670-donor mean. A later analysis reported that several top co-occurrence clusters appeared linked to parvovirus B19, influenza, CMV and Epstein-Barr virus. Broadly in line with IMGT annotations, most TCR beta V segments showed up in productive rearrangements about 90% or about 30% of the time in an earlier analysis of around 550 of the donors. Across donors, most TCR sequences were observed very rarely, whereas some public TCRs were present in many individuals. The 87-base-pair reads could not distinguish some IMGT-functional V segments, including TRBV6-2 and TRBV6-3, so those segments were excluded. For the cohort, immune exposure information was limited to CMV serostatus. In vitro tests confirmed that a few of the cytomegalovirus-associated TCR beta chains recognize cytomegalovirus antigens. V-gene and J-gene trimming of TCR beta chains was associated with a missense DCLRE1C variant in a later genetic analysis, and the association was replicated in an independent cohort. At a false discovery rate of 0.05, a later analysis linked about 17,000 TCR beta sequences to specific HLA alleles. A later analysis found that most CMV-associated TCR beta chains appeared HLA-restricted, with HLA associations seemingly driven largely by CMV exposure.

With respect to this clone: Its antigen is still unknown. The sample holds no much larger clone one base away, and base qualities are not on file.

Based on the germline V gene, the CDR1 and CDR2 sequences are MNHEY and SVGAGI. The CDR3 sequence holds 15 residues, the cysteine and phenylalanine included. CDR3 DNA is the only sequence kept; it has 45 bases, read in frame from the first base. The germline V end is reduced by 0 bases and the J end by 6 bases; junction bases left unmatched: 7. The specimen sequenced was PBMCs. The rearranged chain carries TRBV6-5 and TRBJ2-7; TRBD2 aligns with 8 central bases. This TCR was recovered from a young woman in good health and CMV-seronegative. The CDR3 protein: CASSYSPAGVSEQYF. The base sequence is TGTGCCAGCAGTTACTCTCCAGCGGGAGTGTCCGAGCAGTACTTC.